The present entry profiles one T cell receptor beta chain with its context. What it binds is not known. This CDR3 contains 11 residues. Trimming left V 5 bases short and J 3 bases short, with 6 bases between. Germline-derived CDR1 and CDR2 are SGHRS and YFSETQ. TCRdb fed the reads into MiXCR, producing one record per CDR3 protein. Seen here are around 630,000 distinct CDR3 sequences, approximately 25% observed once, and the top ten hold 8%. This sample is part of a study of T cell repertoires in cytomegalovirus infection. Whole-study context: Indications came from public TCR beta signatures; they pointed to CMV infection and to a matching HLA type.

General study results and limits: Identification of carriers of CMV plus the relevant HLA was performed using cumulative public TCR beta family frequency.

Sample: CD8+ T cells from PBMCs. The V and J genes are TRBV5-1 and TRBJ2-7; D is undetermined. The receptor was derived from a human donor in good health (CMV status not recorded). Some clones in this sample may be carry-over from other donors' samples. The chain's CDR3 is CASRVDYEQYF. The CDR3 DNA reads as TGCGCCAGCAGAGTGGACTACGAGCAGTACTTC.